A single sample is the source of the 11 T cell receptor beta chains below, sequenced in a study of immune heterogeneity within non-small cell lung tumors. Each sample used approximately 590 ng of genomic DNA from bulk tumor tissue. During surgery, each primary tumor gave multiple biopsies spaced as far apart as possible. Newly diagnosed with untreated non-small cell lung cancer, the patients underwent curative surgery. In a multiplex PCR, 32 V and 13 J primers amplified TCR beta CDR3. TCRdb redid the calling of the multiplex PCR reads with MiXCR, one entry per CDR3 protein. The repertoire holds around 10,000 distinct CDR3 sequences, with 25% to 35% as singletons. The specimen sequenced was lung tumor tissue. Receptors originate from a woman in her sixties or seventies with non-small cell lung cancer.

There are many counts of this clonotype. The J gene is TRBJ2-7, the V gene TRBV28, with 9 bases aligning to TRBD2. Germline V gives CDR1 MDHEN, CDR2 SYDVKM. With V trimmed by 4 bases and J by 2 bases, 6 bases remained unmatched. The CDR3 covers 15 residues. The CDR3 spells CASSSIAGVPYEQYF. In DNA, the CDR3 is TGTGCCAGCAGTTCAATAGCGGGGGTCCCCTACGAGCAGTACTTC. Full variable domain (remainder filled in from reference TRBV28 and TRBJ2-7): DVKVTQSSRYLVKRTGEKVFLECVQDMDHENMFWYRQDPGLGLRLIYFSYDVKMKEKGDIPEGYSVSREKKERFSLILESASTNQTSMYLCASSSIAGVPYEQYFGPGTRLTVT.

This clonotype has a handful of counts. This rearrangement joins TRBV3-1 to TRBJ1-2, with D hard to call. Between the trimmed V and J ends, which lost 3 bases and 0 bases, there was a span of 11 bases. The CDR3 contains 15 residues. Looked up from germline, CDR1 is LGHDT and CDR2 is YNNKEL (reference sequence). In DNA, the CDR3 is TGTGCCAGCAGCCACCTATGGGGAACTAACTATGGCTACACCTTC. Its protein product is CASSHLWGTNYGYTF.

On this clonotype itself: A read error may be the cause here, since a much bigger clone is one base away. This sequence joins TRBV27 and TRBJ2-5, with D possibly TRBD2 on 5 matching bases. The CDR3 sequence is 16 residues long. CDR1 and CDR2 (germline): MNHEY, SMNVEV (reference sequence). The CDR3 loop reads CAISLIGGAYQETQYF. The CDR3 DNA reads TGTGCCATCAGTTTAATAGGAGGAGCGTACCAAGAGACCCAGTACTTC.

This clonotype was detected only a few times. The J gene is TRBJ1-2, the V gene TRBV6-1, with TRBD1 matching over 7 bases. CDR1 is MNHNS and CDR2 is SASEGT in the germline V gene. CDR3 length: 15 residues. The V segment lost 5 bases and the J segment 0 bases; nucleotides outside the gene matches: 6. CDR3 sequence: CASSSLGTANYGYTF. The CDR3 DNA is TGTGCCAGCAGTTCTCTGGGGACAGCTAACTATGGCTACACCTTC.

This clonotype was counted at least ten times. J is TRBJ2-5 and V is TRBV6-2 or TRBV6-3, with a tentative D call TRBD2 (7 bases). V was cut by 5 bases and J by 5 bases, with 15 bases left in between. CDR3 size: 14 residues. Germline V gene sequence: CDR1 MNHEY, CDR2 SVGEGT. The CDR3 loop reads CASSRRGARETQYF. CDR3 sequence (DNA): TGTGCCAGCAGTAGACGGGGGGCAAGGGAGACCCAGTACTTC.

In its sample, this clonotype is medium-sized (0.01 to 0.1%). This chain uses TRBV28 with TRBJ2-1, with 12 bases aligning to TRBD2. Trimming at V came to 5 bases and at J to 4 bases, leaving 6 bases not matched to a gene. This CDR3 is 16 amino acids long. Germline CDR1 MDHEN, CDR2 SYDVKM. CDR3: CASSPWTSGEYNEQFF. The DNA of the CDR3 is TGTGCCAGCAGTCCTTGGACTAGCGGGGAATACAATGAGCAGTTCTTC. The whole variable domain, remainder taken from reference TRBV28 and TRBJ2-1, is DVKVTQSSRYLVKRTGEKVFLECVQDMDHENMFWYRQDPGLGLRLIYFSYDVKMKEKGDIPEGYSVSREKKERFSLILESASTNQTSMYLCASSPWTSGEYNEQFFGPGTRLTVL.

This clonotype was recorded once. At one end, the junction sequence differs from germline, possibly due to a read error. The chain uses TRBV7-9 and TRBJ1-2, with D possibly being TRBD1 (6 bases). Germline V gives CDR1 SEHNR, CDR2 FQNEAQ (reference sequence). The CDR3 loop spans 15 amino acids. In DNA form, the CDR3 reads TGTTCCAGCAGCGCGCGGGACACCCCTCACCATGGCTACACCTTC. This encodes CSSSARDTPHHGYTF.

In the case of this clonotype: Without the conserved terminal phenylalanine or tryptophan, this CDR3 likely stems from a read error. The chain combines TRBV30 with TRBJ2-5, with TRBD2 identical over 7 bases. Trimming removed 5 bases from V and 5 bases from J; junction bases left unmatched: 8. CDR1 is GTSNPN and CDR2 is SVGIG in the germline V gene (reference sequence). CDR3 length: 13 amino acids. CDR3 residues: CAWGNLGGETQYC. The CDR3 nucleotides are TGTGCCTGGGGGAATTTGGGAGGGGAGACCCAGTACTGC.

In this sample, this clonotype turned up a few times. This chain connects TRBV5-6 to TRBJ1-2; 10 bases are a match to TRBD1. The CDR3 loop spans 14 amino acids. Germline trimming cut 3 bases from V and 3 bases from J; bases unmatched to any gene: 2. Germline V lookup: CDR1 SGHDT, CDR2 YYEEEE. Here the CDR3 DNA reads TGTGCCAGCAGCTCAGGACAGGGGGACTATGGCTACACCTTC. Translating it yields CASSSGQGDYGYTF.

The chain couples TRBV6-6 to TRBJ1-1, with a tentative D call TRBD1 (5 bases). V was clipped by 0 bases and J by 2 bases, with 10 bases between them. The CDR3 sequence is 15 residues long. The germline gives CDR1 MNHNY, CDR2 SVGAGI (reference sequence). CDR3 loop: CASSYSTRVNTEAFF. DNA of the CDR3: TGTGCCAGCAGTTACTCAACCAGGGTTAACACTGAAGCTTTCTTT.

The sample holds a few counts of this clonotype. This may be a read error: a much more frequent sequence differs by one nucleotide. The CDR3 is CASSLGTGELSF. CDR3 nucleotide sequence: TGTGCCAGCAGCCTTGGCACCGGGGAGCTGTCTTTT. This chain links TRBV2 with TRBJ2-2; maybe TRBD2 (5 bases). The germline V gene has CDR1 SNHLY and CDR2 FYNNEI. The CDR3 has 12 residues. Full variable domain (missing parts from reference TRBV2 and TRBJ2-2): EPEVTQTPSHQVTQMGQEVILRCVPISNHLYFYWYRQILGQKVEFLVSFYNNEISEKSEIFDDQFSVERPDGSNFTLKIRSTKLEDSAMYFCASSLGTGELSFGEGSRLTVL.